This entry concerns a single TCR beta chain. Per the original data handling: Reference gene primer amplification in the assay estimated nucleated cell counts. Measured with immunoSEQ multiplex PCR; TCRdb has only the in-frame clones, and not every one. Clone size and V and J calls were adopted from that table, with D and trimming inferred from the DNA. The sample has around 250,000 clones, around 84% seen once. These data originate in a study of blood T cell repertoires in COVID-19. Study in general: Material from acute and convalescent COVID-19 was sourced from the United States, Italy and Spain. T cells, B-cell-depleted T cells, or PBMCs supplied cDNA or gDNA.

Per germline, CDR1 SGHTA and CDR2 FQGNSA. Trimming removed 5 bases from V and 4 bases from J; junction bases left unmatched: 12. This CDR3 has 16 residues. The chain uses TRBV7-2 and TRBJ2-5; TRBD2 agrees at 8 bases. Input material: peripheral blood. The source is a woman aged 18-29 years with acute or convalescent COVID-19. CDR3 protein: CASSERLATLGETQYF. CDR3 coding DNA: TGTGCCAGCAGCGAGAGACTAGCGACTTTGGGAGAGACCCAGTACTTC.